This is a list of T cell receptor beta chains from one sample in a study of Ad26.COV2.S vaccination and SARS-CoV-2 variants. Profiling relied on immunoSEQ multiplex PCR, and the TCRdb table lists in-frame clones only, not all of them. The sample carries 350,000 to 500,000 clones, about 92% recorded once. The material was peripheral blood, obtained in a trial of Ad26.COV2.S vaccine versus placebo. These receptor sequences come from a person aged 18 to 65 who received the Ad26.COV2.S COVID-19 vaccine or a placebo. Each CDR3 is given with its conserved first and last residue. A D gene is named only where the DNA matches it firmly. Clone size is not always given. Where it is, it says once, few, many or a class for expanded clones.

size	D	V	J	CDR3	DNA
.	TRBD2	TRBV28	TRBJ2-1	CASRDSGLAGGPLNEQFF	TGTGCCAGCAGGGATTCGGGACTAGCGGGAGGGCCGCTCAATGAGCAGTTCTTC
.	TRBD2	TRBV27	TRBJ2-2	CASKSGGADTGELFF	TGTGCCAGCAAGTCCGGGGGGGCGGACACCGGGGAGCTGTTTTTT
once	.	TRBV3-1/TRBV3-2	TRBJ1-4	CASSQARSGNNEKLFF	TGTGCCAGCAGCCAAGCTCGGTCAGGGAATAATGAAAAACTGTTTTTT
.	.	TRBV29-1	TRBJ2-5	CSVYEGVETQYF	TGCAGCGTTTATGAGGGAGTAGAGACCCAGTACTTC
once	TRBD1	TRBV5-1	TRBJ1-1	CASSPRTGNTEAFF	TGCGCCAGCAGCCCTAGGACAGGGAACACTGAAGCTTTCTTT
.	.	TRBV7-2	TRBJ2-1	CASSPLSSEQFF	TGTGCCAGCAGCCCGCTATCCAGTGAGCAGTTCTTC
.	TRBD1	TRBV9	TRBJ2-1	CASSDGTGDLDGQFF	TGTGCCAGCAGCGACGGGACAGGGGACCTCGATGGGCAGTTCTTC
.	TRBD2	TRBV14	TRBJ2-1	CASSLGTSGSEEQFF	TGTGCCAGCAGTCTCGGGACTAGCGGGAGTGAAGAGCAGTTCTTC
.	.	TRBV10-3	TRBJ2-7	CAISESMDSYEQYF	TGTGCCATCAGTGAGTCGATGGACTCCTACGAGCAGTACTTC
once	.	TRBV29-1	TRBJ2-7	CSAIRGGYEQYF	TGCAGCGCTATCAGAGGGGGCTACGAGCAGTACTTC
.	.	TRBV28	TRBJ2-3	CASSSLTDTQYF	TGTGCCAGCAGCAGCCTCACAGATACGCAGTATTTT
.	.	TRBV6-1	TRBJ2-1	CASSELSGSSSYNEQFF	TGTGCCAGCAGTGAATTGAGCGGGTCCAGCTCCTACAATGAGCAGTTCTTC
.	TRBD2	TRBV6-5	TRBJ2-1	CASSLERDLYNEQFF	TGTGCCAGCAGTCTAGAGCGGGACCTCTACAATGAGCAGTTCTTC
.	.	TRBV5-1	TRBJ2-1	CASSLGSYTNEQFF	TGCGCCAGCAGCTTGGGGAGTTACACGAATGAGCAGTTCTTC
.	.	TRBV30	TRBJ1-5	CAWSPHRAYSNQPQHF	TGTGCCTGGAGTCCCCACAGGGCTTATAGCAATCAGCCCCAGCATTTT
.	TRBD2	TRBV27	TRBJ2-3	CASSWKMASGRSDTQYF	TGTGCCAGCAGTTGGAAAATGGCTAGCGGGAGATCAGATACGCAGTATTTT
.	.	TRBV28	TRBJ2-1	CASSLAGPVYNEQFF	TGTGCCAGCAGTTTAGCGGGACCGGTGTACAATGAGCAGTTCTTC
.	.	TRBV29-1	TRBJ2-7	CSALGETYEQYF	TGCAGCGCCCTCGGGGAGACCTACGAGCAGTACTTC
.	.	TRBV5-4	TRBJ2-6	CASSGGGSGANVLTF	TGTGCCAGCAGCGGGGGTGGCTCTGGGGCCAACGTCCTGACTTTC
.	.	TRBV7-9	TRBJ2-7	CASSLVDRVYEQYF	TGTGCCAGCAGCTTAGTGGACAGAGTCTACGAGCAGTACTTC
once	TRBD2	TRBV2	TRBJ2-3	CASTLSRLAGHHTQYF	TGTGCCAGCACCCTGTCCCGACTAGCGGGCCATCATACGCAGTATTTT
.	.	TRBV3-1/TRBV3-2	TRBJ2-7	CASSQESYEQYF	TGTGCCAGCAGCCAAGAATCCTACGAGCAGTACTTC
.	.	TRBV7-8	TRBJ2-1	CASSRQETAHNEQFF	TGTGCCAGCAGCCGACAGGAAACGGCGCACAATGAGCAGTTCTTC
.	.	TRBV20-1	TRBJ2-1	CSASSGDEQFF	TGCAGTGCTAGTTCGGGAGATGAGCAGTTCTTC
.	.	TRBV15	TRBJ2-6	CATSRDFQAYSGANVLTF	TGTGCCACCAGCAGAGATTTTCAGGCATACTCTGGGGCCAACGTCCTGACTTTC
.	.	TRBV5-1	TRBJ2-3	CASSSAGVGTDTQYF	TGCGCCAGCAGCTCGGCAGGGGTCGGCACAGATACGCAGTATTTT
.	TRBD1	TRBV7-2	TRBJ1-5	CASSLAGTGIQPQHF	TGTGCCAGCAGCTTAGCGGGGACAGGGATACAGCCCCAGCATTTT
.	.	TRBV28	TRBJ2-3	CASSPSGRTDTQYF	TGTGCCAGCAGTCCATCAGGGAGGACAGATACGCAGTATTTT
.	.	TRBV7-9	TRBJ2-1	CASSLGGEDYNEQFF	TGTGCCAGCAGCTTAGGGGGGGAAGACTACAATGAGCAGTTCTTC
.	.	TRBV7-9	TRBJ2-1	CASSLIYNEQFF	TGTGCCAGCAGCTTAATCTACAATGAGCAGTTCTTC
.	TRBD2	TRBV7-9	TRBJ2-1	CASSLLVREGLGNEQFF	TGTGCCAGCAGCTTATTAGTAAGGGAGGGTTTGGGCAATGAGCAGTTCTTC
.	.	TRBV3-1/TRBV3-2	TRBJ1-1	CASIGQGSAEAFF	TGTGCCAGCATCGGTCAGGGCAGCGCTGAAGCTTTCTTT
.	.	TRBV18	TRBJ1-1	CASSPRRAGAETEAFF	TGTGCCAGCTCACCACGCCGGGCGGGGGCAGAGACTGAAGCTTTCTTT
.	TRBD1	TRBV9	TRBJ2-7	CASSVEPTGVYEQYF	TGTGCCAGCAGCGTAGAACCGACAGGGGTCTACGAGCAGTACTTC
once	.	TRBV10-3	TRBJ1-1	CATTPGENTEAFF	TGTGCCACCACGCCCGGGGAGAACACTGAAGCTTTCTTT
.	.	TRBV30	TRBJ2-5	CAWSVRPGETQYF	TGTGCCTGGAGTGTACGTCCGGGAGAGACCCAGTACTTC
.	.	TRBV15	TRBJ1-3	CATSRDLAGNTIYF	TGTGCCACCAGCAGAGATCTTGCTGGAAACACCATATATTTT
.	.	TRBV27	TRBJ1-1	CASSSQGRTEAFF	TGTGCCAGCAGTTCACAGGGTCGGACTGAAGCTTTCTTT
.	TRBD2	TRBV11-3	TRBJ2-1	CASSLTGLVYNEQFF	TGTGCCAGCAGCTTAACGGGACTAGTCTACAATGAGCAGTTCTTC
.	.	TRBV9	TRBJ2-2	CASSARNTGELFF	TGTGCCAGCAGCGCCCGCAACACCGGGGAGCTGTTTTTT
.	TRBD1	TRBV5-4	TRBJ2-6	CASSPGTGRGDGANVLTF	TGTGCCAGCAGCCCAGGGACAGGGAGAGGAGATGGGGCCAACGTCCTGACTTTC
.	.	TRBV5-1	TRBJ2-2	CASSLGLNTGELFF	TGCGCCAGCAGCTTGGGGCTTAACACCGGGGAGCTGTTTTTT
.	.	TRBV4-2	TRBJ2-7	CASSQHRGGYEQYF	TGTGCCAGCAGCCAACACAGGGGGGGATACGAGCAGTACTTC
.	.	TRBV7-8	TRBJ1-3	CASSQNRVRGNTIYF	TGTGCCAGCAGCCAGAACAGGGTGAGAGGAAACACCATATATTTT